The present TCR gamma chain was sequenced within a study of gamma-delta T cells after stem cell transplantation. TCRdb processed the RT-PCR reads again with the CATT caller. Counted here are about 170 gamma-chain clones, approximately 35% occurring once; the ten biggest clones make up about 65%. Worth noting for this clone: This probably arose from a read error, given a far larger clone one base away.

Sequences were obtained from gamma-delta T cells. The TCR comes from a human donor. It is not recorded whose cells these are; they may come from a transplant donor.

CDR3 coding DNA: TGTGCCACCTGGGATAGATATCGGGGAAAGAAACTCTTT. Its protein product is CATWDRYRGKKLF. The V call is TRGV8, the J call TRGJ1 or TRGJ2. The J gene was missing in TCRdb and was found by matching the end of the DNA to germline. Germline trimming cut 1 base from V and 10 bases from J; bases unmatched to any gene: 10. Germline assignment: CDR1 VENAVY and CDR2 YDSYNSRV. The CDR3 consists of 13 residues.